The 13 T cell receptor beta chains below were found in one sample sequenced in a study of Graves' ophthalmopathy and Graves' hyperthyroidism. The study amplified TCR beta CDR3 regions using RNA transcripts. First-round RT-PCR used HTBI primers; second-round multiplex PCR followed. One entry per CDR3 protein, called by TCRdb with MiXCR from the multiplex PCR reads. The table shows approximately 1.2 million distinct CDR3 sequences, with around a third occurring only once. The source material was peripheral blood or thyroid tissue (not recorded which). Receptors were obtained from an adult man with Graves' hyperthyroidism.

This clonotype was detected a few times. This chain joins TRBV28 and TRBJ2-7, with 8 bases that match TRBD2. The ends lost 7 bases at V and 3 bases at J; junction bases unmatched: 5. There are 13 residues in the CDR3. The germline gives CDR1 MDHEN, CDR2 SYDVKM. The CDR3 reads CASIGRGYYEQYF. DNA of the CDR3: TGTGCCAGCATCGGGAGGGGATACTACGAGCAGTACTTC.

This clonotype was picked up many times. The J gene is TRBJ1-5, the V gene TRBV7-2; weak D call: TRBD1 (5 bases). V lost 5 bases to trimming and J lost 0 bases, with 11 bases between them. Germline-derived CDR1 and CDR2 are SGHTA and FQGNSA. The CDR3 loop spans 15 amino acids. CDR3 in amino acids: CASSERGFSNQPQHF. DNA of the CDR3: TGTGCCAGCAGCGAAAGGGGTTTTAGCAATCAGCCCCAGCATTTT.

This clonotype was counted at least ten times. The chain employs TRBV14 and TRBJ2-7, with 8 positions matching TRBD2. The germline V gene has CDR1 SGHDN and CDR2 FVKESK. V lost 4 bases to trimming and J lost 9 bases; unmatched junction nucleotides: 5. The CDR3 extends over 12 amino acids. The CDR3 region has the DNA TGTGCCAGCAGCCCGGGAGGGCGGTGGCAGTACTTC. Translated: CASSPGGRWQYF. The entire variable domain, with the rest obtained from reference TRBV14 and TRBJ2-7, is as follows: EAGVTQFPSHSVIEKGQTVTLRCDPISGHDNLYWYRRVMGKEIKFLLHFVKESKQDESGMPNNRFLAERTGGTYSTLKVQPAELEDSGVYFCASSPGGRWQYFGPGTRLTVT.

Comments on this clonotype: Since a much larger clone is just one base distant, this may be a read error. The final CDR3 position lacks the conserved phenylalanine or tryptophan, pointing to a likely read error. V gene TRBV5-4 combines with J gene TRBJ1-1, with D possibly TRBD1 on 6 matching bases. CDR1 and CDR2 from the germline V gene are SGHNT and YYREEE (reference sequence). The CDR3 contains 15 residues. V was pared by 0 bases and J by 1 base, with 10 bases between. The CDR3 nucleotides are TGTGCCAGCAGCTTGGACAGGGCGAAGAACACTGAAGCTTTCCTT. It translates to CASSLDRAKNTEAFL.

There are many counts of this clonotype. This CDR3 is CASSPSGTSLYYGYTF. The CDR3 coding sequence is TGCGCCAGCAGCCCTTCTGGGACTAGCCTTTACTATGGCTACACCTTC. The rearrangement uses TRBV5-1 and TRBJ1-2, with D perhaps TRBD1 (5 bases). In germline, CDR1 is SGHRS, CDR2 YFSETQ. V shed 4 bases and J shed 3 bases, with 19 bases lying between them. The CDR3 is 16 residues long. The variable domain in full, completed from reference TRBV5-1 and TRBJ1-2, reads KAGVTQTPRYLIKTRGQQVTLSCSPISGHRSVSWYQQTPGQGLQFLFEYFSETQRNKGNFPGRFSGRQFSNSRSEMNVSTLELGDSALYLCASSPSGTSLYYGYTFGSGTRLTVV.

Many counts were recorded for this clonotype. The chain links TRBV5-1 to TRBJ1-4; TRBD1 agrees at 9 bases. This CDR3 has 15 residues. After removal of 4 bases from V and 7 bases from J, the junction contained 8 bases not matched to a gene. The germline V gene encodes CDR1 SGHRS and CDR2 YFSETQ. The CDR3 here is CASSVVGQGSEKLFF. The CDR3 nucleotides read TGCGCCAGCAGCGTTGTTGGACAGGGGAGTGAAAAACTGTTTTTT.

This clonotype was seen more than once but under ten times. The V call is TRBV25-1, the J call TRBJ1-1; 9 nucleotides agree with TRBD1. V dropped 7 bases and J dropped 4; count of bases not matched to a gene: 10. The length of the CDR3 is 15 residues. CDR1 and CDR2 from the germline V gene are MGHDK and SYGVNS. In DNA form, the CDR3 reads TGTGCCAGCACGGGACAGGGTAATTTAGGCACTGAAGCTTTCTTT. Its translation is CASTGQGNLGTEAFF.

This clonotype was detected only a few times. The chain carries TRBV29-1 and TRBJ2-7, with 8 bases matching TRBD1. CDR1 SQVTM and CDR2 ANQGSEA come from the germline V gene. The CDR3 covers 13 residues. The V segment lost 4 bases and the J segment 0 bases; nucleotides outside the gene matches: 2. The DNA for the CDR3 is TGCAGCGTTGTGACAGGGGACTCCTACGAGCAGTACTTC. Its protein is CSVVTGDSYEQYF.

The chain uses TRBV7-2 and TRBJ2-7, with 7 bases aligning to TRBD1. Germline V gene lookup returns CDR1 SGHTA and CDR2 FQGNSA. The CDR3 consists of 15 residues. The junction had 12 bases not matched to a gene; V was cut back by 3 bases and J by 7 bases. The CDR3 is CASSFGQVVPSEQYF. Here the CDR3 DNA reads TGTGCCAGCAGCTTCGGACAGGTAGTTCCTAGTGAGCAGTACTTC.

In its sample, this clonotype was seen many times. The chain employs TRBV29-1 and TRBJ2-2; 9 bases fit TRBD1. CDR1 is SQVTM and CDR2 is ANQGSEA in the germline V gene. This CDR3 spans 15 amino acids. The V gene end was trimmed by 1 base and the J gene end by 6 bases; junction bases not matched to a gene: 6. The CDR3: CSVEGLQGAPGELFF. In nucleotides, the CDR3 is TGCAGCGTTGAAGGTCTACAGGGGGCCCCCGGGGAGCTGTTTTTT.

The sample holds a few counts of this clonotype. The chain recombines TRBV7-3 with TRBJ2-3, with TRBD1 matching over 7 bases. Germline CDR1 SGHTA, CDR2 FQGTGA. The CDR3 runs 15 residues. V was pared by 4 bases and J by 4 bases, with 8 bases of the junction left unmatched. Here the CDR3 reads CASSYRGEGPDTQYF. In DNA, the CDR3 is TGTGCCAGCAGCTACAGGGGAGAGGGGCCAGATACGCAGTATTTT.

A remark on this clonotype: This clone may be a read error of a much larger clone one base away. The chain couples TRBV19 to TRBJ1-5, with a tentative D call TRBD1 (6 bases). The CDR3 is 15 amino acids. The germline CDR1 and CDR2 sequences are LNHDA and SQIVND (reference sequence). CDR3 DNA: TGTGCCAGTAGTATAGAGGGGGCGCGAAATCAGCCCCGGCATTTT. The encoded protein is CASSIEGARNQPRHF. The variable domain in full, completed from reference TRBV19 and TRBJ1-5, reads DGGITQSPKYLFRKEGQNVTLSCEQNLNHDAMYWYRQDPGQGLRLIYYSQIVNDFQKGDIAEGYSVSREKKESFPLTVTSAQKNPTAFYLCASSIEGARNQPRHFGDGTRLSIL.

The chain links TRBV2 to TRBJ2-6; 10 bases are shared with TRBD1. CDR3 length equals 17 residues. CDR1 and CDR2 from the germline V gene are SNHLY and FYNNEI. The V segment lost 7 bases and the J segment 1 base; nucleotides outside the gene matches: 7. CDR3 DNA sequence: TGTGCCAGCATTGGGACAGGGGAGGTATCTGGGGCCAACGTCCTGACTTTC. Its translation is CASIGTGEVSGANVLTF.